One sample yielded the 5 T cell receptor beta chains listed below, sequenced in a study of T cells in Graves' hyperthyroidism and ophthalmopathy. RNA transcripts provided the source from which TCR beta CDR3 regions were amplified. In the first-round RT-PCR of the TCR CDR3, the HTBI primer set was used. TCRdb used MiXCR to reprocess the multiplex PCR reads, holding one entry per CDR3 protein. The sample consists of some 180,000 distinct CDR3 sequences, approximately 15% of them appearing once. Sequencing was done on a sample of blood. All receptors come from a woman aged 45-59 years with Graves' hyperthyroidism.

The V and J genes are TRBV9 and TRBJ1-5; D ambiguous. The V gene's germline CDR1 is SGDLS and CDR2 YYNGEE. The V and J ends lost 6 bases and 0 bases respectively, with 10 bases between them. The CDR3 length is 14 residues. This CDR3 is CASNSGVSNQPQHF. The CDR3 bases are TGTGCCAGCAACTCAGGTGTTAGCAATCAGCCCCAGCATTTT.

The V gene is TRBV5-1, the J gene TRBJ1-5, with 11 nucleotides matching TRBD1. The CDR3 runs 15 residues. V was pared by 2 bases and J by 8 bases, with 6 bases of the junction left unmatched. The germline V gene encodes CDR1 SGHRS and CDR2 YFSETQ. The CDR3 loop reads CASSFRTGGEEPQHF. In DNA form, the CDR3 reads TGCGCCAGCAGCTTTAGGACAGGGGGCGAGGAGCCCCAGCATTTT.

This clonotype was seen a handful of times. The J gene is TRBJ2-7, the V gene TRBV4-1; the D is unclear. The CDR3 has 13 residues. V was cut by 1 base and J by 4 bases, with 8 bases left in between. CDR1 and CDR2 (germline): MGHRA, YSYEKL. The CDR3 here is CASSQVVEYEQYF. In DNA, the CDR3 is TGCGCCAGCAGCCAAGTTGTGGAGTACGAGCAGTACTTC.

This clonotype was picked up many times. The V call is TRBV7-2, the J call TRBJ1-2; the match to TRBD1 covers 9 bases. CDR1 and CDR2 (germline): SGHTA, FQGNSA. The CDR3 has 16 residues. V trimming: 5 bases; J trimming: 6 bases; junction bases outside the gene matches: 13. The CDR3 spells CASSRVQGTGQDGYTF. The DNA of the CDR3 is TGTGCCAGCAGCAGAGTTCAAGGGACAGGGCAAGATGGCTACACCTTC.

In its sample, this clonotype was seen many times. This rearrangement joins TRBV7-9 to TRBJ2-3; 11 bases match TRBD1. V gave up 2 bases and J gave up 4 bases; unmatched junction bases: 2. The germline V gene has CDR1 SEHNR and CDR2 FQNEAQ (reference sequence). The CDR3 totals 15 residues. The CDR3 loop reads CASSLRTGGSDTQYF. The DNA of the CDR3 is TGTGCCAGCAGCTTAAGGACAGGGGGCTCAGATACGCAGTATTTT.